These T cell receptor beta chains were read from a single sample in a study of blood T cell repertoires in COVID-19. TCRdb's copy holds only in-frame clones and misses some; the assay was immunoSEQ multiplex PCR. The table has 200,000 or so clones, around 84% seen once. The specimen sequenced was peripheral blood. The origin of the receptors is a man aged 55 to 70 with acute or convalescent COVID-19. CDR3s include the opening cysteine and the closing phenylalanine or tryptophan. A D gene is named only where the DNA matches it firmly. Rows give clone size only sometimes, using once, few, many, or a class for an expanded clone.

clone size	V gene	D gene	J gene	CDR3 DNA	CDR3 protein
NA	TRBV7-2	TRBD2	TRBJ2-3	TGTGCCAGCAGCTTTCGTTCGACTAGCGGTTTTACCGCGGATACGCAGTATTTT	CASSFRSTSGFTADTQYF
NA	TRBV6-6	NA	TRBJ1-2	TGTGCCAGCAGTTACTCAGGTGACAGCTATGGCTACACCTTC	CASSYSGDSYGYTF
once	TRBV29-1	TRBD1	TRBJ1-4	TGCAGCGTTGGGGGACAGAATGAAAAACTGTTTTTT	CSVGGQNEKLFF
NA	TRBV5-4	TRBD2	TRBJ2-7	TGTGCCAGCAGCCCCCGGGGTAGCGGGGGGCCCTCCTACGAGCAGTACTTC	CASSPRGSGGPSYEQYF
NA	TRBV9	TRBD1	TRBJ2-1	TGTGCCAGCACCTCCCCCTTGGGACAGCCTTACAATGAGCAGTTCTTC	CASTSPLGQPYNEQFF
NA	TRBV5-5	NA	TRBJ1-3	TGTGCCAGCAGCTTGGTTTTACAGCACTCTGGAAACACCATATATTTT	CASSLVLQHSGNTIYF
NA	TRBV28	NA	TRBJ1-4	TGTGCCAGCCAAGAGGGCATCAGGGAGGGACTGTTTTTT	CASQEGIREGLFF
once	TRBV5-8	NA	TRBJ1-4	TGTGCCAGCAGCGTGACAGTGACTAATGAAAAACTGTTTTTT	CASSVTVTNEKLFF
NA	TRBV7-2	TRBD2	TRBJ2-1	TGTGCCAGCAGCTCCCCCCAAACGGGAGGGTACAATGAGCAGTTCTTC	CASSSPQTGGYNEQFF
NA	TRBV5-8	NA	TRBJ2-5	TGTGCCAGCAGCCGAAGGGGGACGGGGGGAGAGACCCAGTACTTC	CASSRRGTGGETQYF
once	TRBV27	TRBD1	TRBJ2-6	TGTGCCAGCAGTTTGAGGAAAACAGGGGGATTCCCTGGGGCCAACGTCCTGACTTTC	CASSLRKTGGFPGANVLTF
NA	TRBV12-3/TRBV12-4	TRBD2	TRBJ2-1	TGTGCCAGCAGTTTGGGAGGGAATGAGCATTTCTTC	CASSLGGNEHFF
NA	TRBV19	TRBD1	TRBJ2-2	TGTGCCAGTACCCACAGGACAGGGGGGGCCGGGGAGCTGTTTTTT	CASTHRTGGAGELFF
few	TRBV27	NA	TRBJ1-5	TGTGCCAGCAGTTTAATCTTCCCTAGCAATCAGCCCCAGCATTTT	CASSLIFPSNQPQHF
few	TRBV7-2	NA	TRBJ1-1	TGTGCCAGCAGCTTGAACAGGGCGGGGAACACTGAAGCTTTCTTT	CASSLNRAGNTEAFF
NA	TRBV5-4	NA	TRBJ2-7	TGTGCCAGCAGTTTCCAAGGGGGGGGGCGAGGCGAGCAGTACTTC	CASSFQGGGRGEQYF
once	TRBV28	NA	TRBJ1-5	TGTGCCAGCAGTTTATCCTCCCCTGACATGGGGCGGAGGCCCCAGCATTTT	CASSLSSPDMGRRPQHF
NA	TRBV5-4	TRBD2	TRBJ2-5	TGTGCCAGCAGCCCCTCACGACTAGCGGGGGGCAAAGAGACCCAGTACTTC	CASSPSRLAGGKETQYF
NA	TRBV18	TRBD1	TRBJ1-1	TGTGCCAGCTCACCTTTTGGACAGGGAGCAGGGAACACTGAAGCTTTCTTT	CASSPFGQGAGNTEAFF
few	TRBV19	TRBD1	TRBJ2-5	TGTGCCAGTAGTCGCCGACAGGGTATGAGGGAGACCCAGTACTTC	CASSRRQGMRETQYF
few	TRBV27	TRBD1	TRBJ1-6	TGTGCCAGCAGCCGGACAGGGCTTACTGAGTCACCCCTCCACTTT	CASSRTGLTESPLHF
NA	TRBV5-4	NA	TRBJ2-7	TGTGCCAGCAGCTTGGATACCTACGAGCAGTACTTC	CASSLDTYEQYF
NA	TRBV11-3	NA	TRBJ2-2	TGTGCCAGCAGCCCCGGGGGGAACACCGGGGAGCTGTTTTTT	CASSPGGNTGELFF
NA	TRBV27	NA	TRBJ1-2	TGTGCCAGCAGTTTATCAGGAGCAGCTACTAACTATGGCTACACCTTC	CASSLSGAATNYGYTF
NA	TRBV5-1	TRBD2	TRBJ2-7	TGCGCCAGCAGCCACCTAGCGGGGGGTTCACACGAGCAGTACTTC	CASSHLAGGSHEQYF
once	TRBV5-3	NA	TRBJ2-1	TGTGCCAGAATCAACTCCCAACAGGATAAAAAGCCTTACAATGAGCAGTTCTTC	CARINSQQDKKPYNEQFF
NA	TRBV14	TRBD1	TRBJ2-1	TGTGCCAGCAGCCATAGAAGACAGGGTTCCTACAATGAGCAGTTCTTC	CASSHRRQGSYNEQFF
NA	TRBV27	NA	TRBJ2-3	TGTGCCAGCAGTTTCTCAGGGGTAGATACGCAGTATTTT	CASSFSGVDTQYF
NA	TRBV6-5	NA	TRBJ1-1	TGTGCCAGCAGTTACTCTTTGGCAGGGTGGGCTGAAGCTTTCTTT	CASSYSLAGWAEAFF
once	TRBV15	NA	TRBJ1-4	TGTGCCACCAGCTCCCGCCGCGCATTTAATGAAAAACTGTTTTTT	CATSSRRAFNEKLFF
NA	TRBV18	TRBD1	TRBJ1-3	TGTGCCAGCTCACCCGGACAGGCTGGAAACACCATATATTTT	CASSPGQAGNTIYF
NA	TRBV7-2	TRBD1	TRBJ1-2	TGTGCCAGCAGCTTAGACAGGGGCCAGGACGGGGGATACACCTTC	CASSLDRGQDGGYTF
NA	TRBV7-9	NA	TRBJ2-7	TGTGCCAGCAGCCCTAGACAGAACTACGAGCAGTACTTC	CASSPRQNYEQYF
NA	TRBV7-3	NA	TRBJ2-3	TGTGCCAGCAGGAGTACTAGCACAGATACGCAGTATTTT	CASRSTSTDTQYF
NA	TRBV10-1	TRBD1	TRBJ2-5	TGCGCCAGCAGTGAGTCCAGGGGGTCAGAGACCCAGTACTTC	CASSESRGSETQYF
NA	TRBV7-6	NA	TRBJ2-6	TGTGCCAGCAGCTGGGACACCCTCTCTGGGGCCAACGTCCTGACTTTC	CASSWDTLSGANVLTF
NA	TRBV25-1	NA	TRBJ2-5	TGTGCCAGCAGTGACCCCACAGGGGGGGGAGAGACCCAGTACTTC	CASSDPTGGGETQYF
once	TRBV9	NA	TRBJ1-3	TGTGCCAGCAGCGTCTCGGGACTCCAATCCGGAAACACCATATATTTT	CASSVSGLQSGNTIYF
NA	TRBV10-3	TRBD2	TRBJ2-7	TGTGCCGGCGGAGAAGGCGGGGGGCTTCCCTACGAGCAGTACTTC	CAGGEGGGLPYEQYF
NA	TRBV4-3	NA	TRBJ1-4	TGCGCCAGCAGCCAGGTGCCTGGGGCGCAGGGCCTGGGAGAAAAACTGTTTTTT	CASSQVPGAQGLGEKLFF